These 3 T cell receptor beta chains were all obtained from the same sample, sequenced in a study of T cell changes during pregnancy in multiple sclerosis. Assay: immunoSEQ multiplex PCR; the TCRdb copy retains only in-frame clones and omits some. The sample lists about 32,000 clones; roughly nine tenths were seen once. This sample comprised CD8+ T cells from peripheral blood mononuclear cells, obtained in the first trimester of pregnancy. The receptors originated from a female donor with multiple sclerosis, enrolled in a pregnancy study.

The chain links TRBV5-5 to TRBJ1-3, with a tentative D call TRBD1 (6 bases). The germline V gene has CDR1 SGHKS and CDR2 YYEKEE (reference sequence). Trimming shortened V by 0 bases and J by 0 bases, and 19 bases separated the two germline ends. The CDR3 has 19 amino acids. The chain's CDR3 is CASSLEGGRGQTSGNTIYF. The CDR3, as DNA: TGTGCCAGCAGCTTGGAGGGCGGCAGGGGCCAAACCTCTGGAAACACCATATATTTT.

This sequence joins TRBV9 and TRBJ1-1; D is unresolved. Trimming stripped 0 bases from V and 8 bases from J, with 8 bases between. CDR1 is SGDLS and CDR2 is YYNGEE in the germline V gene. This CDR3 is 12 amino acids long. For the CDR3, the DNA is TGTGCCAGCAGCGTAGGGGAGTCGGAAGCTTTCTTT. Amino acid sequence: CASSVGESEAFF.

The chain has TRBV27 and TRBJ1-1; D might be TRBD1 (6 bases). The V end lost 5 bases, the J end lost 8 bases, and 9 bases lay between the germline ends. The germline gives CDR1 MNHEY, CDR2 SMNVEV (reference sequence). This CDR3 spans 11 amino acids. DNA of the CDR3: TGTGCCAGCAGTGTAGGGACAGAAGCTTTCTTT. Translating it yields CASSVGTEAFF.